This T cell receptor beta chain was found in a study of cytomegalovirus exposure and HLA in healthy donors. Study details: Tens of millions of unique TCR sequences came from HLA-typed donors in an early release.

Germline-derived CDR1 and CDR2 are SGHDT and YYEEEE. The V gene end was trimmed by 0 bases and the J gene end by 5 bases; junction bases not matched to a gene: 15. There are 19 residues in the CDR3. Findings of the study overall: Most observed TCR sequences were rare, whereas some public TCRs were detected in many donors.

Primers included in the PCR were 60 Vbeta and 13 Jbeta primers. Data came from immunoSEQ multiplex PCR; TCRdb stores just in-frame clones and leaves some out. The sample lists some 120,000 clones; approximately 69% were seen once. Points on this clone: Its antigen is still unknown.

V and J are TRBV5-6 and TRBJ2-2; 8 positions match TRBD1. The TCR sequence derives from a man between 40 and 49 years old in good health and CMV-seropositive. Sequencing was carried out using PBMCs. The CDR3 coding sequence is TGTGCCAGCAGCTTGGGACAGGGGCTACCAAAGTTAAGTACCGGGGAGCTGTTTTTT. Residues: CASSLGQGLPKLSTGELFF.